The source of this TCR beta chain is a study of cytomegalovirus exposure and HLA in healthy donors. The germline gives CDR1 ENHRY, CDR2 SYGVKD. The V end lost 4 bases, the J end lost 7 bases, and 13 bases lay between the germline ends. The CDR3 is 14 residues long. A multiplex PCR was run with 60 Vbeta primers and 13 Jbeta primers. Sequenced by immunoSEQ multiplex PCR; TCRdb stores in-frame clones only, minus some. The sample table sets out about 130,000 clones. The TCR sequence derives from a man between 18 and 29 years old in good health and CMV-seronegative. The V and J genes are TRBV10-3 and TRBJ1-4; the D gene is possibly TRBD1 (6 bases). Sequencing was carried out using PBMCs. CDR3 coding DNA: TGTGCCATCAGTGGGGGGCCTGGGGGTGAAAAACTGTTTTTT. Translating it yields CAISGGPGGEKLFF.